These 15 T cell receptor beta chains were sequenced from one sample in a study of spatial heterogeneity in lung cancer. Time point denoted: sample taken at primary tumor resection. Whole-study results and caveats: Tracking of tumor mutation counts was seen in expanded intratumoral alpha and beta TCR counts.

No antigen has been identified for these receptors. TCRdb reprocessed the 5' RACE reads via MiXCR and lists one record per CDR3 protein. Among almost 7,500 distinct CDR3 sequences, about 10% were seen once, and the ten largest hold roughly 10%. Specimen: lung tumor tissue, collected at surgery. Source of these receptors: a female donor with early-stage non-small cell lung cancer.

The table lists this clonotype with a few counts. The genes are TRBV18 and TRBJ1-5; 9 bases agree with TRBD1. V dropped 3 bases and J dropped 6; count of bases not matched to a gene: 9. Looked up from germline, CDR1 is KGHSH and CDR2 is LQKENI. The CDR3 has 16 residues. The chain's CDR3 is CASSPTGGAGVQPQHF. The CDR3 bases are TGTGCCAGCTCACCCACAGGGGGCGCGGGCGTTCAGCCCCAGCATTTT.

The V gene is TRBV23-1, the J gene TRBJ2-1, with 7 bases that match TRBD2. TRBV23-1 is reported as an ORF; its role is uncertain. There are 14 residues in the CDR3. Trimming removed 4 bases from V and 7 bases from J; junction bases left unmatched: 7. CDR3 residues: CASSPGGLRNEQFF. CDR3 bases: TGCGCCAGCAGTCCGGGGGGTTTGCGAAATGAGCAGTTCTTC.

This clonotype was detected many times. This chain uses TRBV28 with TRBJ1-4; D perhaps matches TRBD1 (6 bases). Germline assignment: CDR1 MDHEN and CDR2 SYDVKM. This CDR3 region has 14 residues. V dropped 3 bases and J dropped 7 bases, with 12 bases sitting between them. The CDR3 spells CASSFYQGSEKLFF. CDR3 in DNA: TGTGCCAGCAGTTTTTATCAGGGGAGTGAAAAACTGTTTTTT.

This chain joins TRBV19 and TRBJ2-3; D not certain. Germline assignment: CDR1 LNHDA and CDR2 SQIVND (reference sequence). Trimming took 1 base from V and 4 from J, leaving 15 bases between them. CDR3 length: 16 amino acids. The CDR3 DNA is TGTGCCAGTAGTATAGCTCTTTGGGCTAGTGCAGATACGCAGTATTTT. Translated: CASSIALWASADTQYF. The complete variable domain, with remaining parts taken from reference TRBV19 and TRBJ2-3, reads DGGITQSPKYLFRKEGQNVTLSCEQNLNHDAMYWYRQDPGQGLRLIYYSQIVNDFQKGDIAEGYSVSREKKESFPLTVTSAQKNPTAFYLCASSIALWASADTQYFGPGTRLTVL.

This clonotype is medium-sized in the sample. This chain uses TRBV4-1 with TRBJ1-1; no reliable D call. Germline values: CDR1 MGHRA, CDR2 YSYEKL. The CDR3 spans 16 residues. V lost 0 bases to trimming and J lost 0 bases, with 11 bases between them. This CDR3 reads CASSQEPALLNTEAFF. DNA for the CDR3: TGCGCCAGCAGCCAAGAACCTGCTTTGCTGAACACTGAAGCTTTCTTT.

By frequency in the sample, this clonotype is medium-sized (0.01 to 0.1%). J is TRBJ2-3 and V is TRBV7-2; TRBD2 aligns across 11 bases. V lost 3 bases to trimming and J lost 3 bases; unmatched junction nucleotides: 5. Germline CDR1 is SGHTA and CDR2 is FQGNSA. The CDR3 covers 16 residues. CDR3 protein: CASSFFSSGRTDTQYF. In DNA form, the CDR3 reads TGTGCCAGCAGCTTTTTCTCTAGCGGGAGGACAGATACGCAGTATTTT.

Within the sample, this clonotype is medium-sized. The J gene is TRBJ2-3, the V gene TRBV18, with D perhaps matching TRBD1 or TRBD2 (6 bases each). Germline CDR1 KGHSH, CDR2 LQKENI. V lost 3 bases and J 1 base, leaving 8 bases between the germline ends. The CDR3 is 14 residues long. CDR3 bases: TGTGCCAGCTCACCGAGGGGGGGCACAGATACGCAGTATTTT. This codes for CASSPRGGTDTQYF.

The chain links TRBV7-2 to TRBJ1-5, with D unclear. Germline V gives CDR1 SGHTA, CDR2 FQGNSA. The CDR3 extends over 14 amino acids. V dropped 3 bases and J dropped 7 bases, with 13 bases sitting between them. CDR3: CASSFGGISQPQHF. Written as DNA, the CDR3 is TGTGCCAGCAGCTTTGGTGGGATAAGCCAGCCCCAGCATTTT.

The chain has TRBV7-9 and TRBJ2-5; D is unresolved. Germline loops: CDR1 SEHNR, CDR2 FQNEAQ (reference sequence). This CDR3 region has 11 residues. The V end was cut by 3 bases, the J end by 1 base, with 0 bases between. CDR3 nucleotides: TGTGCCAGCAGCTTCCAAGAGACCCAGTACTTC. Encoded protein: CASSFQETQYF.

This clonotype is labeled as large. This chain uses TRBV2 with TRBJ2-1; TRBD2 aligns across 14 bases. With V trimmed by 7 bases and J by 5 bases, 4 bases remained unmatched. CDR3 length: 15 residues. CDR1 and CDR2 from the germline V gene are SNHLY and FYNNEI. CDR3 nucleotide sequence: TGTGCCAGCAAAAGGACTAGCGGGGGGAACAATGAGCAGTTCTTC. As protein: CASKRTSGGNNEQFF.

The chain uses TRBV5-1 and TRBJ2-7; D ambiguous. The CDR3 is made up of 11 amino acids. The V end was cut by 4 bases, the J end by 1 base, with 3 bases between. CDR1 is SGHRS and CDR2 is YFSETQ in the germline V gene. The CDR3 DNA follows: TGCGCCAGCAGCACATCCTACGAGCAGTACTTC. Protein product: CASSTSYEQYF. The whole variable domain, filled in from reference TRBV5-1 and TRBJ2-7, reads KAGVTQTPRYLIKTRGQQVTLSCSPISGHRSVSWYQQTPGQGLQFLFEYFSETQRNKGNFPGRFSGRQFSNSRSEMNVSTLELGDSALYLCASSTSYEQYFGPGTRLTVT.

This clonotype was seen a few times. This rearrangement joins TRBV6-2 or TRBV6-3 to TRBJ1-5; D possibly corresponds to TRBD1 (5 bases). CDR1 MNHEY and CDR2 SVGEGT come from the germline V gene. The CDR3 extends over 14 amino acids. Trimming pared 7 bases from V and 4 bases from J, leaving 14 bases between. CDR3 nucleotide sequence: TGTGCCAGCACCCAGACAGTACCAAATCAGCCCCAGCATTTT. Translated, it gives CASTQTVPNQPQHF.

This chain connects TRBV18 to TRBJ2-3, with D tentatively TRBD1 (6 bases). The V end was cut by 0 bases, the J end by 4 bases, with 11 bases between. The germline gives CDR1 KGHSH, CDR2 LQKENI. The CDR3 contains 15 residues. The CDR3 protein is CASSPPDSGADTQYF. CDR3 in DNA: TGTGCCAGCTCACCACCGGACAGTGGCGCAGATACGCAGTATTTT.

This clonotype was observed a few times. V usage is TRBV28 and J usage is TRBJ2-1; 11 positions match TRBD1. Germline CDR1 MDHEN, CDR2 SYDVKM. The V and J ends lost 8 bases and 6 bases, in that order; junction bases with no gene match: 6. CDR3 length: 14 amino acids. CDR3 nucleotides: TGTGCCAGCGGGGGGACAGGGGGTTCCAATGAGCAGTTCTTC. It translates to CASGGTGGSNEQFF.

This clonotype has just a few counts. V usage is TRBV27 and J usage is TRBJ2-7; 10 bases fit TRBD1. In germline, CDR1 is MNHEY, CDR2 SMNVEV (reference sequence). CDR3 size: 15 residues. The V segment lost 4 bases and the J segment 4 bases; nucleotides outside the gene matches: 7. This chain's CDR3 is CASSWEGQGMYEQYF. The CDR3 nucleotides are TGTGCCAGCAGTTGGGAGGGACAGGGGATGTACGAGCAGTACTTC.